These 27 T cell receptor beta chains share one sample of origin, sequenced in a study of shared clonotypes between healthy human individuals. Libraries were prepared by immunoSEQ multiplex PCR; TCRdb keeps only in-frame clonotypes and omits some of them. This sample has approximately 2,200,000 clones; 93% occur once, and the top ten carry around 1.7%. Naive CD8 isolation took CD45RO-negative cells positively selected for CCR7 and excluded terminally differentiated effector memory CD45RA+ cells. The sequencing input was naive CD8+ T cells from PBMCs. The receptors here all came from a man younger than 35 in good health. Some clones in this sample may be carry-over from other donors' samples.

The rearrangement uses TRBV7-9 and TRBJ1-1, with 8 bases fitting TRBD1. This CDR3 has 16 residues. The ends lost 5 bases at V and 0 bases at J; junction bases unmatched: 8. The germline V gene has CDR1 SEHNR and CDR2 FQNEAQ (reference sequence). The CDR3 here is CASSPGTGVMNTEAFF. The CDR3 region has the DNA TGTGCCAGCAGCCCTGGGACAGGAGTTATGAACACTGAAGCTTTCTTT.

This chain uses TRBV4-1 with TRBJ2-7, with D unclear. Germline V gene data show CDR1 as MGHRA and CDR2 as YSYEKL. Trimming shortened V by 3 bases and J by 2 bases, and 11 bases separated the two germline ends. The CDR3 runs to 14 residues. CDR3 loop: CASSHIGPPYEQYF. Written as DNA, the CDR3 is TGCGCCAGCAGCCACATTGGGCCACCCTACGAGCAGTACTTC.

In nucleotides, the CDR3 is TGTGCCAGTAGTTGGGACGGAGGGATCTACGAGCAGTACTTC. Its protein is CASSWDGGIYEQYF. This chain joins TRBV19 and TRBJ2-7, with a weak D call TRBD2 (6 bases). V was trimmed by 5 bases and J by 3 bases, leaving 14 bases between them. Looked up from germline, CDR1 is LNHDA and CDR2 is SQIVND (reference sequence). The CDR3 runs 14 residues.

In its sample, this clone was seen once. The J gene is TRBJ1-5, the V gene TRBV7-2; no clear D. Germline assignment: CDR1 SGHTA and CDR2 FQGNSA. V lost 2 bases to trimming and J lost 3 bases, with 11 bases between them. The CDR3 contains 15 residues. The CDR3 protein is CASSLLAGVNQPQHF. CDR3 nucleotides: TGTGCCAGCAGCTTATTAGCAGGAGTCAATCAGCCCCAGCATTTT.

This sequence joins TRBV6-5 and TRBJ1-2, with D maybe TRBD1 (5 bases). This CDR3 contains 16 residues. The germline V gene encodes CDR1 MNHEY and CDR2 SVGAGI. Trimming took 2 bases from V and 3 from J, leaving 16 bases between them. CDR3 bases: TGTGCCAGCAGTTACGCATTCAGGGTTCCTGACTATGGCTACACCTTC. As protein: CASSYAFRVPDYGYTF.

The chain is built from TRBV18 and TRBJ1-4; D remains ambiguous. With 6 bases removed from V and 0 bases from J, the gap between germline ends came to 11 bases. Per germline, CDR1 KGHSH and CDR2 LQKENI. This CDR3 has 15 amino acids. The CDR3 region has the DNA TGTGCCAGCTCCCCGACGAGCCCAACTAATGAAAAACTGTTTTTT. It translates to CASSPTSPTNEKLFF.

The chain employs TRBV28 and TRBJ2-7; 8 bases agree with TRBD1. V shed 5 bases and J 4 bases; nucleotides not matched to a gene: 16. CDR1 is MDHEN, CDR2 SYDVKM, per germline. The CDR3 runs 17 residues. The CDR3 sequence is CASSLLTGGGGRYEQYF. CDR3 in DNA: TGTGCCAGCAGTCTACTTACAGGGGGAGGTGGGCGGTACGAGCAGTACTTC. Using reference TRBV28 and TRBJ2-7 for the parts outside the CDR3, the full variable domain is DVKVTQSSRYLVKRTGEKVFLECVQDMDHENMFWYRQDPGLGLRLIYFSYDVKMKEKGDIPEGYSVSREKKERFSLILESASTNQTSMYLCASSLLTGGGGRYEQYFGPGTRLTVT.

V and J are TRBV15 and TRBJ2-7; tentative D call: TRBD2 (5 bases). The CDR3 is 13 residues long. Germline values: CDR1 LNHNV, CDR2 YYDKDF (reference sequence). V lost 8 bases and J 5 bases, leaving 16 bases between the germline ends. The chain's CDR3 is CATSLRPGDEQYF. The DNA for the CDR3 is TGTGCCACCTCTCTGCGCCCCGGGGACGAGCAGTACTTC.

The V call is TRBV9, the J call TRBJ2-7; D not certain. V was cut by 1 base and J by 2 bases, with 7 bases left in between. The CDR3 has 13 amino acids. Germline V gives CDR1 SGDLS, CDR2 YYNGEE. The CDR3 is CASSVSGAYEQYF. CDR3 DNA sequence: TGTGCCAGCAGCGTATCTGGCGCCTACGAGCAGTACTTC.

The rearrangement links TRBV5-8 to TRBJ2-7; D is perhaps TRBD1 (5 bases). V lost 0 bases to trimming and J lost 5 bases, with 15 bases between them. The CDR3 is made up of 15 amino acids. Germline V gene data show CDR1 as SGHTS and CDR2 as YDEGEE. The CDR3 DNA reads TGTGCCAGCAGCTTGGCAGGGCACTCAATGGACGAGCAGTACTTC. Protein sequence: CASSLAGHSMDEQYF.

CDR3 DNA sequence: TGTGCCAGCATTACCACACCCTTGGGAGACGAGCAGTACTTC. As protein: CASITTPLGDEQYF. The V call is TRBV2, the J call TRBJ2-7; D possibly corresponds to TRBD2 (5 bases). Germline V gene data show CDR1 as SNHLY and CDR2 as FYNNEI. V lost 7 bases and J lost 5, with 18 bases in between. The length of the CDR3 is 14 residues.

The rearrangement links TRBV5-4 to TRBJ1-2; no clear D. This CDR3 contains 14 residues. Germline values: CDR1 SGHNT, CDR2 YYREEE (reference sequence). Trimming left V 1 base short and J 3 bases short, with 10 bases between. CDR3 residues: CASSLLGGDYGYTF. The CDR3 DNA reads TGTGCCAGCAGCTTGCTCGGCGGCGACTATGGCTACACCTTC. Supplemented by reference TRBV5-4 and TRBJ1-2, the full variable domain reads ETGVTQSPTHLIKTRGQQVTLRCSSQSGHNTVSWYQQALGQGPQFIFQYYREEENGRGNFPPRFSGLQFPNYSSELNVNALELDDSALYLCASSLLGGDYGYTFGSGTRLTVV.

A note on this clone: The identical CDR3 is also encoded by other nucleotide sequences in the sample. The genes are TRBV9 and TRBJ2-5; 7 nucleotides agree with TRBD1. There are 14 residues in the CDR3. CDR1 and CDR2 (germline): SGDLS, YYNGEE. The J segment lost 2 bases and the V segment lost 4 bases, leaving 5 bases of the junction unmatched. CDR3 amino acids: CASSPRDSQETQYF. CDR3 sequence (DNA): TGTGCCAGCAGCCCCCGGGACAGTCAAGAGACCCAGTACTTC.

CDR3 in amino acids: CASSQEDTPRNIQYF. CDR3 nucleotides: TGTGCCAGCAGCCAAGAGGACACCCCACGGAACATTCAGTACTTC. This chain joins TRBV14 and TRBJ2-4; a possible D gene is TRBD1 (5 bases). Germline V CDR1 and CDR2: SGHDN, FVKESK. This CDR3 spans 15 amino acids. V was clipped by 0 bases and J by 7 bases, with 13 bases between them.

The CDR3 coding sequence is TGCGCCAGCAGCAAAAGGACTAGCGGGACATTGGATACGCAGTATTTT. As protein: CASSKRTSGTLDTQYF. The V and J genes are TRBV5-1 and TRBJ2-3; 12 bases agree with TRBD2. With 4 bases clipped from V and 6 bases from J, the junction kept 9 bases outside the gene matches. The CDR3 consists of 16 residues. Germline-derived CDR1 and CDR2 are SGHRS and YFSETQ.

The CDR3: CASSASTGYSYNEQFF. CDR3 bases: TGTGCCAGCAGCGCCTCAACAGGGTACTCCTACAATGAGCAGTTCTTC. The chain carries TRBV9 and TRBJ2-1, with a weak D call TRBD1 (6 bases). The CDR3 length is 16 residues. CDR1 is SGDLS, CDR2 YYNGEE, per germline. Trimming stripped 3 bases from V and 0 bases from J, with 13 bases between.

The gene calls are TRBV5-6 and TRBJ1-1; D gene uncertain. CDR1 and CDR2 (germline): SGHDT, YYEEEE. The CDR3 is made up of 14 amino acids. Trimming removed 0 bases at V and 1 base at J, with 7 bases between. This chain's CDR3 is CASSLDDWNTEAFF. In nucleotides, the CDR3 is TGTGCCAGCAGCTTGGACGACTGGAACACTGAAGCTTTCTTT.

The chain recombines TRBV2 with TRBJ2-7; 7 bases are shared with TRBD1. Unmatched junction bases numbered 8, after V lost 2 bases and J lost 4 bases. The germline gives CDR1 SNHLY, CDR2 FYNNEI. The CDR3 contains 15 residues. This chain's CDR3 is CASSESGTEDYEQYF. The CDR3 DNA reads as TGTGCCAGCAGTGAATCAGGGACAGAGGATTACGAGCAGTACTTC.

The chain combines TRBV9 with TRBJ2-7; D call uncertain. Germline-derived CDR1 and CDR2 are SGDLS and YYNGEE. This CDR3 has 14 amino acids. V lost 3 bases and J 2 bases, leaving 12 bases between the germline ends. For the CDR3, the DNA is TGTGCCAGCAGCGGAGACTCAATAGCCTACGAGCAGTACTTC. Its protein product is CASSGDSIAYEQYF.

On this clone: Other nucleotide sequences in the sample specify the same CDR3. V is TRBV27 and J is TRBJ1-5; D is undetermined. Germline V gene lookup returns CDR1 MNHEY and CDR2 SMNVEV (reference sequence). CDR3 length: 14 residues. V shed 1 base and J shed 0 bases, with 4 bases lying between them. CDR3 residues: CASSLFYSNQPQHF. The CDR3 DNA is TGTGCCAGCAGTTTATTTTATAGCAATCAGCCCCAGCATTTT.

The chain recombines TRBV6-5 with TRBJ2-7, with TRBD1 as a possible D gene (6 bases). V dropped 6 bases and J dropped 5 bases, with 11 bases sitting between them. The CDR3 runs to 12 residues. Germline CDR1 MNHEY, CDR2 SVGAGI. The CDR3 sequence is CASSPGANEQYF. The CDR3 DNA follows: TGTGCCAGCAGCCCAGGGGCAAACGAGCAGTACTTC.

This clone was seen once. The chain links TRBV7-3 to TRBJ2-1, with D possibly being TRBD2 (5 bases). The CDR3 consists of 14 residues. V dropped 4 bases and J dropped 5 bases, with 12 bases sitting between them. Germline V gene sequence: CDR1 SGHTA, CDR2 FQGTGA. As DNA, the CDR3 is TGTGCCAGCAGCTCCCCGGGGAGAAACAATGAGCAGTTCTTC. This sequence encodes CASSSPGRNNEQFF.

The V and J genes are TRBV4-3 and TRBJ2-1; 10 bases are a match to TRBD1. The CDR3 has 15 residues. CDR1 and CDR2 (germline): LGHNA, YSLEER. After removal of 0 bases from V and 13 bases from J, the junction contained 9 bases not matched to a gene. The CDR3 spells CASSQDPGQGGAQFF. The CDR3 region has the DNA TGCGCCAGCAGCCAAGATCCCGGACAGGGGGGGGCCCAGTTCTTC.

The chain recombines TRBV5-5 with TRBJ1-4, with no clear D. Trimming stripped 0 bases from V and 11 bases from J, with 20 bases between. The CDR3 loop spans 16 amino acids. CDR1 is SGHKS, CDR2 YYEKEE, per germline (reference sequence). The CDR3 sequence: CASSLAGRDSGLKLFF. CDR3 nucleotides: TGTGCCAGCAGCTTGGCGGGTAGGGATTCCGGTCTTAAACTGTTTTTT.

The chain recombines TRBV7-9 with TRBJ1-1; D perhaps matches TRBD1 (5 bases). The CDR3 contains 15 residues. V lost 5 bases to trimming and J lost 3 bases, with 16 bases between them. Looked up from germline, CDR1 is SEHNR and CDR2 is FQNEAQ (reference sequence). CDR3 in amino acids: CASSRTDGADTEAFF. The CDR3 nucleotides are TGTGCCAGCAGCCGAACGGACGGGGCGGACACTGAAGCTTTCTTT. The full variable domain, in which reference TRBV7-9 and TRBJ1-1 provide the parts outside the CDR3, is DTGVSQNPRHKITKRGQNVTFRCDPISEHNRLYWYRQTLGQGPEFLTYFQNEAQLEKSRLLSDRFSAERPKGSFSTLEIQRTEQGDSAMYLCASSRTDGADTEAFFGQGTRLTVV.

The chain has TRBV5-6 and TRBJ2-1, with 14 bases aligning to TRBD2. The ends lost 4 bases at V and 0 bases at J; junction bases unmatched: 6. The V gene's germline CDR1 is SGHDT and CDR2 YYEEEE. The CDR3 extends over 18 amino acids. This CDR3 reads CASSHRLAGGSSYNEQFF. The CDR3 region has the DNA TGTGCCAGCAGCCACCGACTAGCGGGGGGGAGCTCCTACAATGAGCAGTTCTTC. Looking up the rest from reference TRBV5-6 and TRBJ2-1 gives the full variable domain: DAGVTQSPTHLIKTRGQQVTLRCSPKSGHDTVSWYQQALGQGPQFIFQYYEEEERQRGNFPDRFSGHQFPNYSSELNVNALLLGDSALYLCASSHRLAGGSSYNEQFFGPGTRLTVL.

The chain carries TRBV27 and TRBJ2-7; 10 bases match TRBD2. The CDR3 covers 15 residues. Germline lookup yields CDR1 MNHEY and CDR2 SMNVEV (reference sequence). J lost 3 bases, V lost 4 bases, and 6 bases had no gene match. The CDR3 DNA reads as TGTGCCAGCAGTTCTCTAGCGGGAGAACTCTACGAGCAGTACTTC. It is translated as CASSSLAGELYEQYF.